This T cell receptor beta chain is drawn from a study of HIV-infected patients and healthy controls. Whole-study findings and limits: Unequal distinct sequence numbers between patients and controls complicated comparisons. In healthy controls, MAIT alpha CDR3s were common; in HIV+ repertoires, severely depleted.

This clonotype has a handful of counts. Its antigen is still unknown. cDNA was made from about 500 ng RNA using alpha and beta constant primers. Separate chain-specific third strand synthesis with multiplexing indices produced the alpha and beta libraries. The cDNA received a 5' RACE adapter containing a random hexamer plus an SP2 sequencing primer site. A 12-nucleotide barcode per molecule came from two concatenated random hexamers added pre-amplification. TCRdb analysed the 5' RACE reads with MiXCR anew, one entry per CDR3 protein. This sample has roughly 6,000 distinct CDR3 sequences, with 10% to 13% found just once. The germline CDR1 and CDR2 sequences are SGHTS and YDEGEE. The CDR3 extends over 17 amino acids. Trimming removed 0 bases from V and 0 bases from J, with 12 bases in between. All unsorted peripheral T cells were captured because whole blood was used without fractionation.

This TCR came from an adult with HIV infection. This specimen consisted of blood, obtained before antiretroviral therapy. The chain joins TRBV5-8 to TRBJ1-4, with D hard to call. CDR3 nucleotide sequence: TGTGCCAGCAGCTTGGACAGCTACATTGCAACTAATGAAAAACTGTTTTTT. This gives the protein CASSLDSYIATNEKLFF. Full variable domain (rest looked up from reference TRBV5-8 and TRBJ1-4): EAGVTQSPTHLIKTRGQQATLRCSPISGHTSVYWYQQALGLGLQFLLWYDEGEERNRGNFPPRFSGRQFPNYSSELNVNALELEDSALYLCASSLDSYIATNEKLFFGSGTQLSVL.